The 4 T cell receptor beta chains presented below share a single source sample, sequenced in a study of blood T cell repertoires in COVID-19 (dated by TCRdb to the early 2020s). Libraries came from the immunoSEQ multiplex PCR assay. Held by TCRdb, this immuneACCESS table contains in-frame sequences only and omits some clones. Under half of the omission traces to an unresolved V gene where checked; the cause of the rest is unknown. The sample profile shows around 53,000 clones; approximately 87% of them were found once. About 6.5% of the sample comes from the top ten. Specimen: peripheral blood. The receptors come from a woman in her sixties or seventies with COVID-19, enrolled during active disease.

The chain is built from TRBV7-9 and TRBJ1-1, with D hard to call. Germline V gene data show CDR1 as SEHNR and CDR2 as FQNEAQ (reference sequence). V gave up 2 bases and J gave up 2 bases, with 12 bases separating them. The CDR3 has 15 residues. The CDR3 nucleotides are TGTGCCAGCAGCTTATTGGGAGGAATTAACACTGAAGCTTTCTTT. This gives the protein CASSLLGGINTEAFF.

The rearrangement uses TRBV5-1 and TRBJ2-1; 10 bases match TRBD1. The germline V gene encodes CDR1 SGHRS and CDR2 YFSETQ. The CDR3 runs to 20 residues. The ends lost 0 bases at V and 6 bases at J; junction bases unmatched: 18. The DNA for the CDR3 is TGCGCCAGCAGCTTGGTTCCGTCTGCATTCGGGGACAGGGGATCCAATGAGCAGTTCTTC. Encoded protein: CASSLVPSAFGDRGSNEQFF.

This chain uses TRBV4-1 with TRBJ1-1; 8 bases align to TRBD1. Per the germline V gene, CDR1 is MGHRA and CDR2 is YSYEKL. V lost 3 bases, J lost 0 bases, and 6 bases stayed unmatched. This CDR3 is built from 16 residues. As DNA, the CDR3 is TGCGCCAGCAGCCAGGAAGGGACAGGCTTGAACACTGAAGCTTTCTTT. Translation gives CASSQEGTGLNTEAFF.

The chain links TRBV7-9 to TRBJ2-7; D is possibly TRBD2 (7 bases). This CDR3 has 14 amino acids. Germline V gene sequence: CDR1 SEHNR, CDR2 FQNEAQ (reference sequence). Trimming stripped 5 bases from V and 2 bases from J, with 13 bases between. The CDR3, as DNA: TGTGCCAGCAGCCGATTAGGGGGGGCCTACGAGCAGTACTTC. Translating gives CASSRLGGAYEQYF.